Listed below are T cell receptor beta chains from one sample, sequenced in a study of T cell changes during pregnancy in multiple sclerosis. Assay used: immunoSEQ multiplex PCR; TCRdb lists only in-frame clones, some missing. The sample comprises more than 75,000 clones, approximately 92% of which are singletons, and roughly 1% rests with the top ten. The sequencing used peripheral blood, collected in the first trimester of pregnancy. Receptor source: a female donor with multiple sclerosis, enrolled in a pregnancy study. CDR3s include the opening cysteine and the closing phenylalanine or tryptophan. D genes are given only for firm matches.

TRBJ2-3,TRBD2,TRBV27,CASSLSTSGRAFGTDTQYF
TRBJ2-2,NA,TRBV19,CASIQGSGFIGELFF
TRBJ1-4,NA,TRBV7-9,CASSVFDRPEGEKLFF
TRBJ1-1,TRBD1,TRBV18,CASSVQDRGDTEAFF
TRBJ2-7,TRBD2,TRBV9,CASSPSLAGTYEQYF
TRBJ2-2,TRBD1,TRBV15,CATSQDRGKTGELFF
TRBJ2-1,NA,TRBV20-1,CSAQRHEQFF
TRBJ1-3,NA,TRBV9,CASSVATGISGNTIYF
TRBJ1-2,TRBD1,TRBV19,CASSNQGGYGYTF
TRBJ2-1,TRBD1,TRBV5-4,CASSWGGGQGGHEQFF
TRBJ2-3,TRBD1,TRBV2,CASSVGTVTDTQYF
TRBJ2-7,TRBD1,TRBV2,CASRGQNYEQYF
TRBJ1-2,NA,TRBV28,CASSPPVAVGYGYTF
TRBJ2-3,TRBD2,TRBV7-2,CASSLVRGASTDTQYF